This TCR beta chain was retrieved from a study of shared clonotypes between healthy human individuals. The CDR3 runs to 14 residues. The V and J ends lost 3 bases and 4 bases respectively, with 12 bases between them. Germline V lookup: CDR1 KGHSH, CDR2 LQKENI. This clone was recorded once. Each PCR replicate run on unsorted PBMC took in 250 to 350 ng DNA, roughly 32,000 T cell genomes. Ten immunoSEQ deep assay plates served to sequence unsorted PBMC DNA. Authors' methods: There were no quality scores in the junction-only immunoSEQ sequences, so filtering differed. Libraries were prepared by immunoSEQ multiplex PCR; TCRdb keeps only in-frame clonotypes and omits some of them. The DNA gave D and trimming, while V, J and clone size come from that table. The sample has about 490,000 clones; 65% to 85% are singletons.

Sequencing was carried out using PBMCs. The chain is built from TRBV18 and TRBJ2-5; D possibly corresponds to TRBD1 (5 bases). The sequence came from a woman aged 40 to 55 in good health. Some clones in this sample may be carry-over from other donors' samples. This chain's CDR3 is CASSPAGPRETQYF. As DNA, the CDR3 is TGTGCCAGCTCACCGGCAGGGCCCCGAGAGACCCAGTACTTC. Complete variable domain (other parts from reference TRBV18 and TRBJ2-5): NAGVMQNPRHLVRRRGQEARLRCSPMKGHSHVYWYRQLPEEGLKFMVYLQKENIIDESGMPKERFSAEFPKEGPSILRIQQVVRGDSAAYFCASSPAGPRETQYFGPGTRLLVL.